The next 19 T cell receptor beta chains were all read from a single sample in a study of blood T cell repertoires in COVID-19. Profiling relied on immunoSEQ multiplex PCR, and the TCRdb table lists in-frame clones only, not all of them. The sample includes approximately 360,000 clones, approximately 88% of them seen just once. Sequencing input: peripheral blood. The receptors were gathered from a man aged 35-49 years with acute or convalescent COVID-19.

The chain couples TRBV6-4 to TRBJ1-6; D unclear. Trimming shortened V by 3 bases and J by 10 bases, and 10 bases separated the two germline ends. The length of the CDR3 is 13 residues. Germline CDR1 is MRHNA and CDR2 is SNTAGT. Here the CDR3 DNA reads TGTGCCAGCAGTGAGGAGGAAGGGTCACCCCTCCACTTT. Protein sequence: CASSEEEGSPLHF.

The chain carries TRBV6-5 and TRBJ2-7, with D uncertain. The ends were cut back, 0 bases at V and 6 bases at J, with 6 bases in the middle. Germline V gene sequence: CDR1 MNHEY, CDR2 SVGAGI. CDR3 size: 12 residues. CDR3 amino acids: CASSYSSSEQYF. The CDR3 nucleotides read TGTGCCAGCAGTTACTCTAGCTCCGAGCAGTACTTC.

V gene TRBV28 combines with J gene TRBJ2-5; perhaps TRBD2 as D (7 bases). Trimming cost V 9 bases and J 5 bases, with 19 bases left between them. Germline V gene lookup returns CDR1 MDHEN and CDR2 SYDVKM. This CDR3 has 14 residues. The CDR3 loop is CASAFGGGRETQYF. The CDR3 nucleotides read TGTGCCAGTGCGTTTGGGGGGGGCCGGGAGACCCAGTACTTC.

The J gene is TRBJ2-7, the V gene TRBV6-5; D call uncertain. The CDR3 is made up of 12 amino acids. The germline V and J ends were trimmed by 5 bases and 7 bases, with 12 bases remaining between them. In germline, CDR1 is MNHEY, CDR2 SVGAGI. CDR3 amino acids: CASSNQRSEQYF. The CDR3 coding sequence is TGTGCCAGCAGTAATCAACGGTCGGAGCAGTACTTC.

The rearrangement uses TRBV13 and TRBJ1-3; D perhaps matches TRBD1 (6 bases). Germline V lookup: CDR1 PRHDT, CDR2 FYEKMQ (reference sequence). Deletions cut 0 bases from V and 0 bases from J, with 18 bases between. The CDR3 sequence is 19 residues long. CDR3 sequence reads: CASSLGPYGTPNSGNTIYF. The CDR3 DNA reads TGTGCCAGCAGCTTAGGACCCTACGGGACACCTAACTCTGGAAACACCATATATTTT.

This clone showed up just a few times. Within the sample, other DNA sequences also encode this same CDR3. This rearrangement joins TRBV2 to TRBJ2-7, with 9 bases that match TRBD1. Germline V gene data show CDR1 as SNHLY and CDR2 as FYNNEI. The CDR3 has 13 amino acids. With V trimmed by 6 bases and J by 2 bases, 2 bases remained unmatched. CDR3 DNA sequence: TGTGCCAGCAGCGGACAGGGGACCTACGAGCAGTACTTC. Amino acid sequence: CASSGQGTYEQYF.

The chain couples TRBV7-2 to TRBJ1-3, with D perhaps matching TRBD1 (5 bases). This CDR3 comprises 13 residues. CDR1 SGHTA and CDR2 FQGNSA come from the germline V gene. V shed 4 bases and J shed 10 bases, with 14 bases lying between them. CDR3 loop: CASSSGRKGTIYF. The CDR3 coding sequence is TGTGCCAGCAGCTCAGGTCGGAAGGGGACCATATATTTT. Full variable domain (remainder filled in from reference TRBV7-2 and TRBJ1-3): GAGVSQSPSNKVTEKGKDVELRCDPISGHTALYWYRQSLGQGLEFLIYFQGNSAPDKSGLPSDRFSAERTGGSVSTLTIQRTQQEDSAVYLCASSSGRKGTIYFGEGSWLTVV.

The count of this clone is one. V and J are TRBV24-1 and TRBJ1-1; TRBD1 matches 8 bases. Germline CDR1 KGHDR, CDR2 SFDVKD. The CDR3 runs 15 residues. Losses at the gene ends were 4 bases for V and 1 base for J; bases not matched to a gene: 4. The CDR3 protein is CATSDPGTGNTEAFF. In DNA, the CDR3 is TGTGCCACCAGTGACCCCGGGACAGGGAACACTGAAGCTTTCTTT.

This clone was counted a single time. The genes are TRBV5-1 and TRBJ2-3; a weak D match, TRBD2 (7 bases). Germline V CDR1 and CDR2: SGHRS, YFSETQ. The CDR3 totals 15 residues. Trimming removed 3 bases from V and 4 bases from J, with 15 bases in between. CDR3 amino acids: CASSWGGRGADTQYF. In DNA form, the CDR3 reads TGCGCCAGCAGCTGGGGGGGGCGCGGGGCAGATACGCAGTATTTT. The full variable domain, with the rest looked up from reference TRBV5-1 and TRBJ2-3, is KAGVTQTPRYLIKTRGQQVTLSCSPISGHRSVSWYQQTPGQGLQFLFEYFSETQRNKGNFPGRFSGRQFSNSRSEMNVSTLELGDSALYLCASSWGGRGADTQYFGPGTRLTVL.

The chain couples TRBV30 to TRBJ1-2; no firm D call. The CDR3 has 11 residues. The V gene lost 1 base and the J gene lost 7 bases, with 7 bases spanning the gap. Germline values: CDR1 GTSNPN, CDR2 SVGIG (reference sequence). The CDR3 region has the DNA TGTGCCTGGAGTGCCGGTTTTGGCTACACCTTC. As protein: CAWSAGFGYTF.

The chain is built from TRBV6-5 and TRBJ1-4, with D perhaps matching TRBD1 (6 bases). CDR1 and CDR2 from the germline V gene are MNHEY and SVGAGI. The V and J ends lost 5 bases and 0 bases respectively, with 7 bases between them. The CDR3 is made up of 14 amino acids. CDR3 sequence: CASSHRATNEKLFF. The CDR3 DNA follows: TGTGCCAGCAGTCACAGGGCAACTAATGAAAAACTGTTTTTT.

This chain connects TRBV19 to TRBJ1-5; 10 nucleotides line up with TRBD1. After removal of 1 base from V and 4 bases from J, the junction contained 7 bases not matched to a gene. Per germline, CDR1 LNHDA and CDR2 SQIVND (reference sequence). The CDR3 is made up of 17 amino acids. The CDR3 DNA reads TGTGCCAGTAGTATAGCCCAGACGGGACAGGGGAATCAGCCCCAGCATTTT. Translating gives CASSIAQTGQGNQPQHF.

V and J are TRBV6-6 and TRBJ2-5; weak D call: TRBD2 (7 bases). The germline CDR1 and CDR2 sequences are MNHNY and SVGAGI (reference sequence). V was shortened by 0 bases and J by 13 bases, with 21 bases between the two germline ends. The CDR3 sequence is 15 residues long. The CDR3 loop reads CASSYSQGPGGPLYF. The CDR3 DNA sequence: TGTGCCAGCAGTTACTCCCAGGGACCGGGGGGCCCCCTGTACTTC.

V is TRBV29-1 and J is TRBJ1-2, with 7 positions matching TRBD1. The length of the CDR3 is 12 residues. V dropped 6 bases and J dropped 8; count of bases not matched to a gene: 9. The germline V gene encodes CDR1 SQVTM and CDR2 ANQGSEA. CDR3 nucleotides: TGCAGCGTAGTAGGGGGCCCCGGAGGCTACACCTTC. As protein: CSVVGGPGGYTF.

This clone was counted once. CDR3 sequence (DNA): TGTGCCAGTAACCCCGACAGGGAAAGGGACACTGAAGCTTTCTTT. Protein sequence: CASNPDRERDTEAFF. V usage is TRBV19 and J usage is TRBJ1-1; TRBD1 aligns across 7 bases. J lost 3 bases, V lost 7 bases, and 11 bases had no gene match. The CDR3 contains 15 residues. The germline CDR1 and CDR2 sequences are LNHDA and SQIVND (reference sequence).

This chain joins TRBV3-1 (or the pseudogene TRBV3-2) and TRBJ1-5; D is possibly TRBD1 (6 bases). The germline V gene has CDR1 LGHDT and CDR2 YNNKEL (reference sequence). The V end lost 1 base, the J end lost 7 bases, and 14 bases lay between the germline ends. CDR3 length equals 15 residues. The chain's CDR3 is CASSQGRGGRQPQHF. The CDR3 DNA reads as TGTGCCAGCAGCCAAGGGAGAGGGGGTCGACAGCCCCAGCATTTT.

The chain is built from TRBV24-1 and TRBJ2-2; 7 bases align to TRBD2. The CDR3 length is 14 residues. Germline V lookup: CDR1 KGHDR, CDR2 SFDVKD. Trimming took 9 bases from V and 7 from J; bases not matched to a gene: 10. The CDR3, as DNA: TGTGCCACCTCCTTAGGCGGGGGAGTCGGGGAGCTGTTTTTT. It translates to CATSLGGGVGELFF.

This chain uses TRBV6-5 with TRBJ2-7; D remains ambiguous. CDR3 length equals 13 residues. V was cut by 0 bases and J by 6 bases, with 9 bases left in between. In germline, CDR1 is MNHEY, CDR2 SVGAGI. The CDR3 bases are TGTGCCAGCAGTTACTCGAAATCGGTCGAGCAGTACTTC. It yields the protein CASSYSKSVEQYF.

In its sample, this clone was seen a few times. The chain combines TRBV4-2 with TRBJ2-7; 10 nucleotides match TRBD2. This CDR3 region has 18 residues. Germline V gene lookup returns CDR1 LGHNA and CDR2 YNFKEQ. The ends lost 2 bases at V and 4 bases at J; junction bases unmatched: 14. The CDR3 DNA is TGTGCCAGCAGCCAACCCTCCCAAGCGACTAGCGGGTTTTACGAGCAGTACTTC. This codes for CASSQPSQATSGFYEQYF.